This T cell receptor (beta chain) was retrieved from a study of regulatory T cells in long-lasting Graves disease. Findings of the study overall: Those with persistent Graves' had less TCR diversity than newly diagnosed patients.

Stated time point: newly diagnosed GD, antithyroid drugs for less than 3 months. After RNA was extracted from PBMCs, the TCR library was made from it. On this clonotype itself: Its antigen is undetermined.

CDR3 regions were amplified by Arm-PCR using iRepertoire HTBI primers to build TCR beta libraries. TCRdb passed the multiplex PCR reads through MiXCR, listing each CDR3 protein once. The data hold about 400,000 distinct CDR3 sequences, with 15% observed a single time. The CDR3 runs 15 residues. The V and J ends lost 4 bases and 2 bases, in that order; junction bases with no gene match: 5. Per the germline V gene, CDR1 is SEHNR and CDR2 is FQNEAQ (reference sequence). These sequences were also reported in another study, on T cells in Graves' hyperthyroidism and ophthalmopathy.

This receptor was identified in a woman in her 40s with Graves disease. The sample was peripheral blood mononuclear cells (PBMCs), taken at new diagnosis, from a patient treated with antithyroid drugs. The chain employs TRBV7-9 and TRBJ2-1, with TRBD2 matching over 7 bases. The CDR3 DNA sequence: TGTGCCAGCAGCTCAAGGACTAGACCCTACAATGAGCAGTTCTTC. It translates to CASSSRTRPYNEQFF. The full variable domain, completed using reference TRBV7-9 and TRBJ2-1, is DTGVSQNPRHKITKRGQNVTFRCDPISEHNRLYWYRQTLGQGPEFLTYFQNEAQLEKSRLLSDRFSAERPKGSFSTLEIQRTEQGDSAMYLCASSSRTRPYNEQFFGPGTRLTVL.